Sequencing of this T cell receptor beta chain was carried out in a study of blood T cell repertoires in COVID-19. Whole-study context: The United States, Italy and Spain supplied acute and convalescent COVID-19 samples. T cells, B-cell-depleted T cells, or PBMCs supplied cDNA or gDNA.

Original analysis: Nucleated cell counts were estimated from reference gene primer amplification. Here immunoSEQ multiplex PCR was the method, and the copy in TCRdb shows in-frame clones only, minus some. The V and J calls and clone size come from that table; D and trimming were worked out from the DNA. The repertoire holds about 110,000 clones, with about two thirds as singletons. This sequence was found in a woman aged 40 to 50 with acute or convalescent COVID-19. The sequencing sample was made of peripheral blood.

CDR3 sequence (DNA): TGTGCCAGCAGCCAAGATAGCCGGAGGATGAAAGAGACCCAGTACTTC. It specifies CASSQDSRRMKETQYF. The chain is built from TRBV3-1 (or the pseudogene TRBV3-2) and TRBJ2-5; TRBD2 might be the D (5 bases). V was cut by 0 bases and J by 3 bases, with 14 bases left in between. CDR1 and CDR2 (germline): LGHDT, YNNKEL (reference sequence). The CDR3 extends over 16 amino acids.